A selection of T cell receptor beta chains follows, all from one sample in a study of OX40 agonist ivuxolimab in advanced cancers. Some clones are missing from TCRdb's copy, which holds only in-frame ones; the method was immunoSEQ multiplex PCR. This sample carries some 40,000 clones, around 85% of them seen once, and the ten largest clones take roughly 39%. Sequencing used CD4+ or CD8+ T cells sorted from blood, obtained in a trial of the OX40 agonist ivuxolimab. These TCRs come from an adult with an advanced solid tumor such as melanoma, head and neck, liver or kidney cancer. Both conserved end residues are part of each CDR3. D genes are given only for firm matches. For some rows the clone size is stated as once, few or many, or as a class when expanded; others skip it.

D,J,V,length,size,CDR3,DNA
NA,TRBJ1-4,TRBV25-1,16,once,CASSVRAAPLGEKLFF,TGTGCCAGCAGTGTCAGGGCGGCTCCGTTGGGTGAAAAACTGTTTTTT
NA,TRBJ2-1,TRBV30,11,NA,CAWSAYNEQFF,TGTGCCTGGAGTGCCTACAATGAGCAGTTCTTC
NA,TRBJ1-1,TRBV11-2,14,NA,CASSFRARGTEAFF,TGTGCCAGCAGCTTTAGAGCACGTGGCACTGAAGCTTTCTTT
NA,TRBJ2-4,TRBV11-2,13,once,CASSKMDTNIQYF,TGTGCCAGCAGTAAAATGGACACAAACATTCAGTACTTC
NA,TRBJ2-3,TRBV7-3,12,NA,CASSQPGDTQYF,TGTGCCAGCAGCCAACCAGGGGATACGCAGTATTTT
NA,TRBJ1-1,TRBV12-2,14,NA,CASRLDPRDTEAFF,TGTGCAAGTCGCTTAGACCCACGGGACACTGAAGCTTTCTTT
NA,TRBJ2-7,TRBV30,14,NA,CAWSVGGAAYEQYF,TGTGCCTGGAGTGTAGGGGGGGCAGCTTACGAGCAGTACTTC
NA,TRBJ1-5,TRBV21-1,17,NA,CASSTGTEINSNQPQHF,TGTGCCAGCAGCACGGGGACGGAAATTAATAGCAATCAGCCCCAGCATTTT
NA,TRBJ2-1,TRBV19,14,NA,CASSGADSYNEQFF,TGTGCCAGTAGTGGTGCGGACTCCTACAATGAGCAGTTCTTC
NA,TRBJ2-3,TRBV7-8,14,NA,CASSLGQGTDTQYF,TGTGCCAGCAGCTTAGGGCAGGGGACAGATACGCAGTATTTT
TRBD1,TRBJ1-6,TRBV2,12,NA,CASRQGLAPLHF,TGTGCCAGCCGACAGGGTTTAGCTCCCCTCCACTTT
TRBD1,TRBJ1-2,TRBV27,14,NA,CASREDRWGYGYTF,TGTGCCAGCAGGGAGGACAGGTGGGGGTATGGCTACACCTTC
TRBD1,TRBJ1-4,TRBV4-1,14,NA,CASSQLQGVEKLFF,TGCGCCAGCAGCCAACTACAGGGGGTTGAAAAACTGTTTTTT
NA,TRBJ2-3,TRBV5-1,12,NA,CASSLAEDTQYF,TGCGCCAGCAGCTTGGCCGAAGATACGCAGTATTTT
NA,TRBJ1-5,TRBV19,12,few,CASMGNNQPQHF,TGTGCCAGTATGGGGAACAATCAGCCCCAGCATTTT
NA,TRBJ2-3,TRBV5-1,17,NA,CASSLTADFLRTDTQYF,TGCGCCAGCAGCCTCACTGCGGACTTTCTCCGCACAGATACGCAGTATTTT
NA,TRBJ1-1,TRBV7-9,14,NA,CASSLSGINTEAFF,TGTGCCAGCAGCCTTTCAGGGATAAACACTGAAGCTTTCTTT
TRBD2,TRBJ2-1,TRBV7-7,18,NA,CASSLGVTSGKTQDEQFF,TGTGCCAGCAGCTTAGGGGTCACTAGCGGGAAGACCCAGGATGAGCAGTTCTTC
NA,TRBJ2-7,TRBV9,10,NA,CASSIYEQYF,TGTGCCAGCAGTATCTACGAGCAGTACTTC
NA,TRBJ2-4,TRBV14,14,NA,CASSQSGQANIQYF,TGTGCCAGCAGCCAATCGGGACAAGCAAACATTCAGTACTTC
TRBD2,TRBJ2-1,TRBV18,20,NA,CASSPRRLAVTQLTYNEQFF,TGTGCCAGCTCACCACGACGACTAGCGGTAACTCAACTGACCTACAATGAGCAGTTCTTC
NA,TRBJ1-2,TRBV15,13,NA,CATSRGSPTDYTF,TGTGCCACCAGCAGAGGCTCGCCTACGGACTACACCTTC
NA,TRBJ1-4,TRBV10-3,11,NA,CAISMGEKLFF,TGTGCCATCAGTATGGGGGAAAAACTGTTTTTT
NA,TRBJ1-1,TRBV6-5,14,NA,CASRSLTANTEAFF,TGTGCCAGCAGATCCCTGACAGCGAACACTGAAGCTTTCTTT
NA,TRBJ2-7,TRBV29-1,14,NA,CSVDGDGGSYEQYF,TGCAGCGTTGACGGGGACGGGGGCTCCTACGAGCAGTACTTC
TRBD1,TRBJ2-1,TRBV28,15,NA,CASSLWGQGGNEQFF,TGTGCCAGCAGTTTATGGGGACAGGGCGGTAATGAGCAGTTCTTC
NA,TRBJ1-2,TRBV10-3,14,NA,CAGRFGQAGNGYTF,TGTGCCGGCCGCTTTGGGCAGGCCGGGAATGGCTACACCTTC
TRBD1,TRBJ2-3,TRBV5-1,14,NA,CASSQGTGADTQYF,TGCGCCAGCAGTCAAGGGACAGGGGCAGATACGCAGTATTTT
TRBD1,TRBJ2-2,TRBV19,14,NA,CATRQGRETGELFF,TGTGCCACCCGACAGGGGCGGGAAACCGGGGAGCTGTTTTTT
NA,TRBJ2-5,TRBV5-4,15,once,CASSLGGGGGETQYF,TGTGCCAGCAGCTTGGGAGGGGGGGGCGGAGAGACCCAGTACTTC
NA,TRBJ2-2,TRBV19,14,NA,CASSIGLVGGELFF,TGTGCCAGTAGTATAGGACTAGTCGGAGGGGAGCTGTTTTTT
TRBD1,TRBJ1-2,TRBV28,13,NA,CASSVQGADGYTF,TGTGCCAGCAGTGTACAGGGGGCAGATGGCTACACCTTC
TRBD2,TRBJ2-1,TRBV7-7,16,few,CASSLGLAGGDNEQFF,TGTGCTAGCAGCTTAGGACTAGCGGGGGGAGACAATGAGCAGTTCTTC
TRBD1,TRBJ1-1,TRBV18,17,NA,CASSPSGQGAMGTEAFF,TGTGCCAGCTCACCCTCAGGACAGGGGGCGATGGGGACTGAAGCTTTCTTT
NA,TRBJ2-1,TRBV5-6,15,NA,CASIVRGGLYNEQFF,TGTGCCAGCATCGTCAGGGGGGGACTTTACAATGAGCAGTTCTTC
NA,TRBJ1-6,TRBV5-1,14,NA,CASSFRAGDSPLHF,TGCGCCAGCAGCTTCCGGGCGGGGGATTCACCCCTCCACTTT
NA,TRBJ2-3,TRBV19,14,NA,CASMSVTSTDTQYF,TGTGCCAGTATGTCAGTAACTAGCACAGATACGCAGTATTTT
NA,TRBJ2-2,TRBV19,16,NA,CASNRATETNTGELFF,TGTGCCAGTAACCGCGCGACAGAAACGAACACCGGGGAGCTGTTTTTT
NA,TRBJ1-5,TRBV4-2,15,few,CASSQEWQGHQPQHF,TGTGCCAGCAGCCAAGAATGGCAGGGCCACCAGCCCCAGCATTTT
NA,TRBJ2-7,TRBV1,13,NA,CTSRKRQVYEQYF,TGCACCAGCAGGAAGAGACAGGTATACGAGCAGTACTTC
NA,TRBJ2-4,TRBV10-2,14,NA,CASSESRHSSVQYF,TGCGCCAGCAGTGAGTCGAGGCACAGCTCCGTGCAGTACTTC
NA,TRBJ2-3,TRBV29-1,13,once,CSVVRGITDTQYF,TGCAGCGTTGTAAGGGGGATCACAGATACGCAGTATTTT
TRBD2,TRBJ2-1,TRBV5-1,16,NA,CASSLVAGGSYNEQFF,TGCGCCAGCAGCTTGGTGGCGGGAGGTTCGTACAATGAGCAGTTCTTC
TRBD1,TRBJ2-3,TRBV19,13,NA,CASSTGDTDTQYF,TGTGCCTCCTCGACAGGGGACACAGATACGCAGTATTTT
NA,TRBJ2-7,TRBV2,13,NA,CASKQGRGTEQYF,TGTGCCAGTAAACAAGGGCGGGGCACCGAGCAGTACTTC
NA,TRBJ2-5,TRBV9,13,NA,CASSPSPQETQYF,TGTGCCAGCAGCCCCAGCCCCCAAGAGACCCAGTACTTC
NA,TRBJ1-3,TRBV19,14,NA,CASSISISGNTIYF,TGTGCCAGTAGTATAAGTATCTCTGGAAACACCATATATTTT
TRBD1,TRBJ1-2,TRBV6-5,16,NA,CASSYLRTGGSYGYTF,TGTGCCAGCAGTTACCTGAGGACAGGGGGAAGCTATGGCTACACCTTC
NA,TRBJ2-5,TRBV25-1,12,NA,CASSAVDQTQYF,TGTGCCAGCAGTGCCGTGGATCAGACCCAGTACTTC
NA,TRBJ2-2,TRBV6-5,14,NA,CASSWDTYTGELFF,TGTGCCAGCAGTTGGGACACTTACACCGGGGAGCTGTTTTTT
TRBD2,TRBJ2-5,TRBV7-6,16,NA,CASSLTSGGMGETQYF,TGTGCCAGCAGCCTGACTAGCGGGGGGATGGGGGAGACCCAGTACTTC
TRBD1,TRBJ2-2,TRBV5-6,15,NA,CASSLGQGVAGELFF,TGTGCCAGCAGCCTGGGACAGGGGGTCGCCGGGGAGCTGTTTTTT
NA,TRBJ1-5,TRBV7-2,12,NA,CASSFPAQPQHF,TGTGCCAGCAGCTTTCCAGCTCAGCCCCAGCATTTT
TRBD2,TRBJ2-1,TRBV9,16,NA,CASSVATSGRGNEQFF,TGTGCCAGCAGCGTAGCTACTAGCGGGAGGGGTAATGAGCAGTTCTTC
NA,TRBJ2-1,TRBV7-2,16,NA,CASSLVGGPAYNEQFF,TGTGCCAGCAGCTTAGTAGGCGGACCCGCCTACAATGAGCAGTTCTTC
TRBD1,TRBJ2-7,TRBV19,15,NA,CASRAGTAQADEQYF,TGTGCCAGTAGGGCCGGGACAGCCCAGGCCGACGAGCAGTACTTC
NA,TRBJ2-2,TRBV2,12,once,CASSIMGGELFF,TGTGCCAGCAGTATTATGGGCGGGGAGCTGTTTTTT
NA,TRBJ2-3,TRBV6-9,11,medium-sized,CASSSTDTQYF,TGTGCCAGCAGTAGCACAGATACGCAGTATTTT
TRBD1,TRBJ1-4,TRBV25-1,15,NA,CASSDPGQGYEKLFF,TGTGCCAGCAGTGATCCGGGACAGGGTTACGAAAAACTGTTTTTT
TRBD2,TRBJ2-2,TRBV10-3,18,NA,CAISERPDSGRAVGELFF,TGTGCCATCAGTGAGCGTCCGGATAGCGGGAGGGCCGTCGGGGAGCTGTTTTTT